Detailed here is one TCR beta chain. This entry is derived from a study of blood T cell repertoires in COVID-19. Germline trimming cut 6 bases from V and 6 bases from J; bases unmatched to any gene: 18. Germline CDR1 reads SEHNR; CDR2 reads FQNEAQ (reference sequence). The CDR3 extends over 19 amino acids. Participant reports of clinical history set cohort assignment. Authors' methods: Estimated nucleated cell counts came from reference gene primer amplification. Clones were sequenced by immunoSEQ multiplex PCR, and TCRdb holds only the in-frame ones, with some missing. V and J calls and clone size are copied from that table; D and trimming were computed from the DNA. Among over 300,000 clones listed, approximately 84% were seen once.

The gene calls are TRBV7-9 and TRBJ2-7; TRBD2 matches 15 bases. Sequencing used PBMCs or T cells enriched from blood (not recorded which). The receptor comes from a woman between 18 and 29 years old who had recovered from COVID-19. This CDR3 is CASSYLSGTSGRPLGEQYF. CDR3 sequence (DNA): TGTGCCAGCAGTTATCTTTCGGGGACTAGCGGGAGGCCACTGGGCGAGCAGTACTTC.